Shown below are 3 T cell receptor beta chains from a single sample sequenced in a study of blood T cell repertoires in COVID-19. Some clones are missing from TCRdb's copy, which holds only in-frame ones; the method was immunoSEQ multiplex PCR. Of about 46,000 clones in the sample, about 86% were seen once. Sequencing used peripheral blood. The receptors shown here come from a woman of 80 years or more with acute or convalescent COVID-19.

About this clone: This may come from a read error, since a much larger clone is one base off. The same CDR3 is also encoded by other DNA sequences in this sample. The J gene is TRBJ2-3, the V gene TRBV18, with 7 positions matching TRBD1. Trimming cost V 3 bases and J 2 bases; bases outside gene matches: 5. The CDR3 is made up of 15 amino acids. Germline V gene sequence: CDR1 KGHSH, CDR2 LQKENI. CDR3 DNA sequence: TGTGCCAGCTCACCTGCGACAGGGACCACAGATACGCAGTATTTT. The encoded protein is CASSPATGTTDTQYF.

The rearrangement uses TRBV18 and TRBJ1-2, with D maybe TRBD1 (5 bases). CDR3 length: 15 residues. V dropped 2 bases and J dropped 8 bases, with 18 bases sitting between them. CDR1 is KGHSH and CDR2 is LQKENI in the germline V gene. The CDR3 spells CASSPAEGPGYGYTF. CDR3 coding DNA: TGTGCCAGCTCACCAGCGGAGGGGCCTGGATACGGCTACACCTTC.

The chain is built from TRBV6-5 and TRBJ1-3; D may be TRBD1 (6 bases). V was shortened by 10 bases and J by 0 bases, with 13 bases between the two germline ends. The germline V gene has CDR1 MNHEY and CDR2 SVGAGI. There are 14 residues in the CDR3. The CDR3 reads CATLDSNSGNTIYF. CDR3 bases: TGTGCCACCTTGGACAGTAACTCTGGAAACACCATATATTTT.